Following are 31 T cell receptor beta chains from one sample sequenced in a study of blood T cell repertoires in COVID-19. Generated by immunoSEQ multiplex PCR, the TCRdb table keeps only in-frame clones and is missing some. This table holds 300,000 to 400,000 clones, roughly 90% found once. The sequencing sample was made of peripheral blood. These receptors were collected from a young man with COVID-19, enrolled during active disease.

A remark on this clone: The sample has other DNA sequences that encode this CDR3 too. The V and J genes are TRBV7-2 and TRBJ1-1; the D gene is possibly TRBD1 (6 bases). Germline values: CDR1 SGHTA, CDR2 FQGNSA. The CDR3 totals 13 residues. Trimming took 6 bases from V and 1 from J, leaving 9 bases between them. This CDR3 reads CASSTQGNTEAFF. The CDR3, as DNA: TGTGCCAGCAGTACACAGGGGAACACTGAAGCTTTCTTT.

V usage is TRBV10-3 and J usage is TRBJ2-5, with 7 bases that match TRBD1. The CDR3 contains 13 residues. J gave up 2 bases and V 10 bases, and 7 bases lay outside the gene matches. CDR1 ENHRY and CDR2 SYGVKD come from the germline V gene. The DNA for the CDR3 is TGTGCCACTAGACAGGGCAATCAAGAGACCCAGTACTTC. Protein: CATRQGNQETQYF.

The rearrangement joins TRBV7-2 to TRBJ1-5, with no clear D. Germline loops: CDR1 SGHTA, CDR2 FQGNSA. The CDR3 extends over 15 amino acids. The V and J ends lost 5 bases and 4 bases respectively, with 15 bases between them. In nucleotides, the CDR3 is TGTGCCAGCAGCCCCTACCGGTCGAATAATCAGCCCCAGCATTTT. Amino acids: CASSPYRSNNQPQHF.

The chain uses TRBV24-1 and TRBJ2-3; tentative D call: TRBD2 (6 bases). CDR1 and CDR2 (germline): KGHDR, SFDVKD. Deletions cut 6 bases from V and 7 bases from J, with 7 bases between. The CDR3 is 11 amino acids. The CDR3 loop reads CATSSGYTQYF. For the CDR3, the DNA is TGTGCCACCAGTAGCGGGTATACGCAGTATTTT.

The CDR3 protein is CASSQGDRDTDTQYF. CDR3 sequence (DNA): TGCGCCAGCAGCCAAGGGGACAGAGACACAGATACGCAGTATTTT. V usage is TRBV4-1 and J usage is TRBJ2-3, with 7 bases fitting TRBD1. V gave up 1 base and J gave up 2 bases; unmatched junction bases: 3. CDR3 length: 15 amino acids. CDR1 and CDR2 from the germline V gene are MGHRA and YSYEKL.

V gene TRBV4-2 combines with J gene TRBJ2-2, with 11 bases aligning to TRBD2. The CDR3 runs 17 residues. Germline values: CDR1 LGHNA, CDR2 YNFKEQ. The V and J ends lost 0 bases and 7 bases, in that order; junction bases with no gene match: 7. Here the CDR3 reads CASSQDRLAGSIGELFF. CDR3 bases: TGTGCCAGCAGCCAAGACCGACTAGCGGGATCGATCGGGGAGCTGTTTTTT.

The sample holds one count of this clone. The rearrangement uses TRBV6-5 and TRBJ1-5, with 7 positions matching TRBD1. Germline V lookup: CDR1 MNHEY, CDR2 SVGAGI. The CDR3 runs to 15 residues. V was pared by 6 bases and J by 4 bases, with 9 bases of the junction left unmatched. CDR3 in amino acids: CASRGPGQQNQPQHF. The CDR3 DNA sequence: TGTGCCAGCAGAGGTCCGGGACAGCAGAATCAGCCCCAGCATTTT.

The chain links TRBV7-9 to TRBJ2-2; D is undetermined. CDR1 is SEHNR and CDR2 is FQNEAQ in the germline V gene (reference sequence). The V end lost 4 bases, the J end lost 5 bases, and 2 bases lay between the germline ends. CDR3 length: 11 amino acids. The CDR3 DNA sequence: TGTGCCAGCAGCTCGACCGGGGAGCTGTTTTTT. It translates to CASSSTGELFF.

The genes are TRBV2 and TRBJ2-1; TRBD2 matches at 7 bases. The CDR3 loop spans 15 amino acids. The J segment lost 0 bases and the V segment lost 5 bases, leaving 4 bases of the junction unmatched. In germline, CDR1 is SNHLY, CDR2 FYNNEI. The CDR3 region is CASSTSELSYNEQFF. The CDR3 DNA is TGTGCCAGCAGTACTAGCGAACTCTCCTACAATGAGCAGTTCTTC.

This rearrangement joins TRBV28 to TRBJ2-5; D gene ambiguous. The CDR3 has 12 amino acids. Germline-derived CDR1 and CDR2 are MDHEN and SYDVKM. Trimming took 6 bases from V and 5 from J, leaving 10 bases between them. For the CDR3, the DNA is TGTGCCAGCAGGCTTACTGTCGAGACCCAGTACTTC. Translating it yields CASRLTVETQYF.

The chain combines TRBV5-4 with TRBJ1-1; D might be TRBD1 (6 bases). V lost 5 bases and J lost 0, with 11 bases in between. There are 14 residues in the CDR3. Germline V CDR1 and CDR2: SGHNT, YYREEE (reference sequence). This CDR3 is CASRGGPVNTEAFF. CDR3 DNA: TGTGCCAGCAGAGGGGGACCGGTGAACACTGAAGCTTTCTTT.

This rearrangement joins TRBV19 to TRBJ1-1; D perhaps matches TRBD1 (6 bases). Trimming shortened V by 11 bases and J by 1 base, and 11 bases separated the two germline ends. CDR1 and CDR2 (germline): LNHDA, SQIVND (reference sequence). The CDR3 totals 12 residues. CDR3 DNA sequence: TGTGCCTCCCAGGGGAGGAACACTGAAGCTTTCTTT. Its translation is CASQGRNTEAFF.

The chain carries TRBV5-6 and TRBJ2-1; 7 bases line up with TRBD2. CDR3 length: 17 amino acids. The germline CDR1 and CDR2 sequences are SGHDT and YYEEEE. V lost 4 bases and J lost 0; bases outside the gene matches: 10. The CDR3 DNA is TGTGCCAGCAGCCGCCCTCGGGGCGGGGGCTCCTACAATGAGCAGTTCTTC. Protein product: CASSRPRGGGSYNEQFF.

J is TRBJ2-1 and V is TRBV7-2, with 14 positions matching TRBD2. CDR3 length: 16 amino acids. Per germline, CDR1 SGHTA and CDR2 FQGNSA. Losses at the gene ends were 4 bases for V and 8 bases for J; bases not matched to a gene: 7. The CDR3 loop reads CASSSGTSGSMDEQFF. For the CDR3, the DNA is TGTGCCAGCAGCTCTGGGACTAGCGGGAGTATGGATGAGCAGTTCTTC.

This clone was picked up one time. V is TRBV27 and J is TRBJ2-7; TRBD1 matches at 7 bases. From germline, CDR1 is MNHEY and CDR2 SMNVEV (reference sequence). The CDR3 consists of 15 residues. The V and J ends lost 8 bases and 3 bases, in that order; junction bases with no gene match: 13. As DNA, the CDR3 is TGTGCCAGCGCAACTGACAGGGATATCTACTACGAGCAGTACTTC. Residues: CASATDRDIYYEQYF.

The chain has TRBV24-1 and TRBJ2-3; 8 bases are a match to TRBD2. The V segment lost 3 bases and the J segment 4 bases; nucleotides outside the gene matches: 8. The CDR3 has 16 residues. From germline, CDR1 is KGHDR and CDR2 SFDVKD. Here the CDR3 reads CATSDPDWTSSDTQYF. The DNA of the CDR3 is TGTGCCACCAGTGATCCAGACTGGACTAGCTCAGATACGCAGTATTTT.

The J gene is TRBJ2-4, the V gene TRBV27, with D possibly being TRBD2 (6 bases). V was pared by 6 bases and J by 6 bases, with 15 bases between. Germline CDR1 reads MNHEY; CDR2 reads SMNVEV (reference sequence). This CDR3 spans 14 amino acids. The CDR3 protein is CASSRLGLANIQYF. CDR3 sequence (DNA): TGTGCCAGCAGCCGACTAGGACTGGCAAACATTCAGTACTTC.

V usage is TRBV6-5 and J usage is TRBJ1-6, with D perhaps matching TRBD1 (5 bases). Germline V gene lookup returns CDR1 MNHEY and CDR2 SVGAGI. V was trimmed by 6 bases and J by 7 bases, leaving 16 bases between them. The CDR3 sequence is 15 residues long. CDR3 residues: CASSPPGLLNSPLHF. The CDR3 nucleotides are TGTGCCAGCAGCCCCCCGGGACTTTTGAATTCACCCCTCCACTTT.

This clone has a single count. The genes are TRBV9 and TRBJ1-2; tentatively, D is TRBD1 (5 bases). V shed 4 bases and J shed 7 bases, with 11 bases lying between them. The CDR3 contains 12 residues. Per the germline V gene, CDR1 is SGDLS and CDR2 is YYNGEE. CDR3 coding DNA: TGTGCCAGCAGCCCGGTCGGGGGTGGCTACACCTTC. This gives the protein CASSPVGGGYTF.

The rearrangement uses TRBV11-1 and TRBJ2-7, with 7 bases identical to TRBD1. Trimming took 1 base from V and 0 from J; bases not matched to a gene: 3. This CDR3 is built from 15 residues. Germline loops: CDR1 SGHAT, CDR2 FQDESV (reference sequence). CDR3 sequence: CASSLGWDSSYEQYF. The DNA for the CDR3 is TGTGCCAGCAGCTTAGGGTGGGACAGCTCCTACGAGCAGTACTTC.

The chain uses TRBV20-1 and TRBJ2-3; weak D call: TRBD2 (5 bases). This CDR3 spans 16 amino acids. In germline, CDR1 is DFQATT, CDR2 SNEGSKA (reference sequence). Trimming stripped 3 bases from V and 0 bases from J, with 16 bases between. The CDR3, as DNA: TGCAGTGCTAGTGCTCCTAGCCCTTCTAGCACAGATACGCAGTATTTT. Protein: CSASAPSPSSTDTQYF.

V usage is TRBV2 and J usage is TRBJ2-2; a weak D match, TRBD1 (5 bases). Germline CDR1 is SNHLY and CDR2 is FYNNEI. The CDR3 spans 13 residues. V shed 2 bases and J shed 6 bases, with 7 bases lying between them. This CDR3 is CASSEQGSGELFF. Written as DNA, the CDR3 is TGTGCCAGCAGTGAACAGGGTTCCGGGGAGCTGTTTTTT.

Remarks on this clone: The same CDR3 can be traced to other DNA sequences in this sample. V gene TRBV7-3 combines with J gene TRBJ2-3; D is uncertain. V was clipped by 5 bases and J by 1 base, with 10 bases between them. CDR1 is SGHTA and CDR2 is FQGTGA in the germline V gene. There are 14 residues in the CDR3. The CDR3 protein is CASSPRRGTDTQYF. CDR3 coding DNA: TGTGCCAGCAGCCCCCGCCGGGGCACAGATACGCAGTATTTT.

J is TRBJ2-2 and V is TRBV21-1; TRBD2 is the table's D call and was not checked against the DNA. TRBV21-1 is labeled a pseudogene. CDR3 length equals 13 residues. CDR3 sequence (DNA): TGTGCCAGCAGCAATCGGGGAACCGGGGAGCTGTTTTTT. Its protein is CASSNRGTGELFF.

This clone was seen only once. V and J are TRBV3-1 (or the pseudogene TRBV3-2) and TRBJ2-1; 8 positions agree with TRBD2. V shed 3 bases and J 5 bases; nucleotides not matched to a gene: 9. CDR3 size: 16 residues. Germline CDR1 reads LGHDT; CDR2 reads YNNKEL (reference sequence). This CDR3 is CASSQLLAGRDNEQFF. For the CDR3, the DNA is TGTGCCAGCAGCCAGCTGTTAGCGGGACGGGACAATGAGCAGTTCTTC.

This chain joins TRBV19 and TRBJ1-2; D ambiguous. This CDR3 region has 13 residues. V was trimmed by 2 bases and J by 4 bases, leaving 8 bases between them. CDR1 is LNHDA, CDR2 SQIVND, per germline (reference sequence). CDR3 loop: CASSINQAYGYTF. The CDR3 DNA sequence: TGTGCCAGTAGTATAAATCAGGCCTATGGCTACACCTTC.

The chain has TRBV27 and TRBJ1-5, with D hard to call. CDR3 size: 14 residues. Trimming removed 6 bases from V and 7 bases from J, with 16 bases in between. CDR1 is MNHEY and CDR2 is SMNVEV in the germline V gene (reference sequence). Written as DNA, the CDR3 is TGTGCCAGCAGCACTATGAGTAGGTTGCAGCCCCAGCATTTT. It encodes CASSTMSRLQPQHF.

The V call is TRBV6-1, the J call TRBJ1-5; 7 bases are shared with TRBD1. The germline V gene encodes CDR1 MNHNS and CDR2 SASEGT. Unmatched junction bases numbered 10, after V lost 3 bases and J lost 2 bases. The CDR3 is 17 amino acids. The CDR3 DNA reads TGTGCCAGCAGTGACAGCACCGGGACAGCGGGCAATCAGCCCCAGCATTTT. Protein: CASSDSTGTAGNQPQHF.

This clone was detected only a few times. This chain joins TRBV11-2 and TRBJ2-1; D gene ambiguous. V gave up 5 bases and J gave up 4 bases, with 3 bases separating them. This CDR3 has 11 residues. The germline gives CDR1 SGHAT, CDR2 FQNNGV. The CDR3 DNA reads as TGTGCCAGCAGCCGTTACAATGAGCAGTTCTTC. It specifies CASSRYNEQFF.

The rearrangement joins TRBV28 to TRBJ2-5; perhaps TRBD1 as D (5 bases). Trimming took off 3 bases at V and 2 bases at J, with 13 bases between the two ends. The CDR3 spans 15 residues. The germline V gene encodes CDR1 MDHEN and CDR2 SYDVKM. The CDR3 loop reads CASSFKLAGQETQYF. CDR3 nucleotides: TGTGCCAGCAGTTTTAAATTGGCAGGGCAAGAGACCCAGTACTTC. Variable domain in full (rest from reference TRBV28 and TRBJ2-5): DVKVTQSSRYLVKRTGEKVFLECVQDMDHENMFWYRQDPGLGLRLIYFSYDVKMKEKGDIPEGYSVSREKKERFSLILESASTNQTSMYLCASSFKLAGQETQYFGPGTRLLVL.

CDR3 amino acids: CASKSQFANTGELFF. The CDR3 region has the DNA TGCGCCAGCAAGTCACAGTTCGCGAACACCGGGGAGCTGTTTTTT. The chain combines TRBV10-1 with TRBJ2-2, with D uncertain. V was clipped by 7 bases and J by 0 bases, with 12 bases between them. CDR3 size: 15 residues. From germline, CDR1 is WNHNN and CDR2 SYGVQD (reference sequence).